Listed here are 24 T cell receptor beta chains from one sample, sequenced in a study of human T cells and chemical hapten exposure. TCRdb processed the RACE reads anew with MiXCR; each CDR3 protein has one entry. The sample gives under 300,000 distinct CDR3 sequences, roughly 8.9% of which show up once; about 2.1% is in the top ten. Time point indicated: pre-sensitization, week 0. Treatment: therapeutic diphenylcyclopropenone sensitization with weekly scalp DPC. Sample: whole blood, taken in connection with sensitization to the hapten diphenylcyclopropenone (DPC). These TCRs come from a woman in her forties with alopecia areata. Some clones in this sample may be carry-over from other donors' samples.

This clonotype was observed at least ten times. The chain recombines TRBV9 with TRBJ1-6; D call uncertain. Trimming pared 0 bases from V and 7 bases from J, leaving 5 bases between. The V gene's germline CDR1 is SGDLS and CDR2 YYNGEE. The CDR3 sequence is 13 residues long. This CDR3 reads CASSVDSNSPLHF. For the CDR3, the DNA is TGTGCCAGCAGCGTAGACAGCAATTCACCCCTCCACTTT.

This clonotype was counted a few times. The J gene is TRBJ2-4, the V gene TRBV19, with D uncertain. The CDR3 totals 13 residues. Trimming cost V 4 bases and J 1 base, with 5 bases left between them. Per the germline V gene, CDR1 is LNHDA and CDR2 is SQIVND (reference sequence). CDR3 bases: TGTGCCAGTAGTAGCGAGGCCAAAAACATTCAGTACTTC. The encoded protein is CASSSEAKNIQYF.

This clonotype has more than one count but fewer than ten. J is TRBJ1-5 and V is TRBV9; no clear D gene. The length of the CDR3 is 14 residues. Per germline, CDR1 SGDLS and CDR2 YYNGEE. V was clipped by 2 bases and J by 1 base, with 7 bases between them. The CDR3 bases are TGTGCCAGCAGCGTCGGAGGGAGCAATCAGCCCCAGCATTTT. It yields the protein CASSVGGSNQPQHF. The whole variable domain, remainder taken from reference TRBV9 and TRBJ1-5, is DSGVTQTPKHLITATGQRVTLRCSPRSGDLSVYWYQQSLDQGLQFLIQYYNGEERAKGNILERFSAQQFPDLHSELNLSSLELGDSALYFCASSVGGSNQPQHFGDGTRLSIL.

This clonotype showed up just a few times. V usage is TRBV10-3 and J usage is TRBJ2-6; D might be TRBD1 (5 bases). V lost 6 bases and J lost 1, with 7 bases in between. This CDR3 has 14 residues. Germline V gene lookup returns CDR1 ENHRY and CDR2 SYGVKD. CDR3 amino acids: CAIRRTSGANVLTF. The CDR3 nucleotides are TGTGCCATCAGGAGGACATCTGGGGCCAACGTCCTGACTTTC.

Comments on this clonotype: This could be a read error, since a much larger clone is one nucleotide away. The CDR3 protein is CDSSLPQGGRLYGYTF. Here the CDR3 DNA reads TGTGACAGCAGCTTGCCCCAGGGGGGCCGCCTTTATGGCTACACCTTC. The chain couples TRBV5-6 to TRBJ1-2; 7 nucleotides align to TRBD1. CDR1 is SGHDT, CDR2 YYEEEE, per germline. The CDR3 loop spans 16 amino acids.

This clonotype was counted a few times. The chain has TRBV28 and TRBJ1-4; the match to TRBD1 covers 7 bases. Trimming cost V 7 bases and J 3 bases; bases outside gene matches: 8. This CDR3 spans 15 amino acids. CDR1 is MDHEN and CDR2 is SYDVKM in the germline V gene. CDR3 sequence: CASNTFGTANEKLFF. CDR3 bases: TGTGCCAGCAACACTTTTGGGACAGCTAATGAAAAACTGTTTTTT.

This clonotype was seen a few times. The chain is built from TRBV7-9 and TRBJ1-1; perhaps TRBD1 as D (5 bases). The germline CDR1 and CDR2 sequences are SEHNR and FQNEAQ (reference sequence). This CDR3 has 15 amino acids. The ends were cut back, 5 bases at V and 3 bases at J, with 16 bases in the middle. CDR3 sequence (DNA): TGTGCCAGCAGCCTTTTGGGTACGGGGGACACTGAAGCTTTCTTT. Translating gives CASSLLGTGDTEAFF.

Ten or more counts support this clonotype. V is TRBV28 and J is TRBJ2-3; D remains unclear. The CDR3 is 15 residues long. Per the germline V gene, CDR1 is MDHEN and CDR2 is SYDVKM. V was shortened by 6 bases and J by 1 base, with 14 bases between the two germline ends. CDR3 bases: TGTGCCAGCAGCCCAATCGACCCAGGCACAGATACGCAGTATTTT. Amino acids: CASSPIDPGTDTQYF.

In this sample, this clonotype turned up many times. V gene TRBV27 combines with J gene TRBJ2-2; TRBD1 agrees at 7 bases. CDR1 and CDR2 from the germline V gene are MNHEY and SMNVEV (reference sequence). This CDR3 comprises 16 residues. J gave up 5 bases and V 3 bases, and 9 bases lay outside the gene matches. CDR3 sequence (DNA): TGTGCCAGCAGTTTTCAGCTGACAGGGAGTACCGGGGAGCTGTTTTTT. Translated: CASSFQLTGSTGELFF.

The sample holds a few counts of this clonotype. V gene TRBV5-1 combines with J gene TRBJ2-4; D is ambiguous. The CDR3 is made up of 17 amino acids. In germline, CDR1 is SGHRS, CDR2 YFSETQ. Trimming removed 2 bases at V and 0 bases at J, with 15 bases between. For the CDR3, the DNA is TGCGCCAGCAGCTTTATAGGAACGACTTTAGCCAAAAACATTCAGTACTTC. This gives the protein CASSFIGTTLAKNIQYF.

This clonotype was detected only a few times. The chain carries TRBV7-9 and TRBJ2-2, with D perhaps matching TRBD2 (5 bases). Trimming removed 1 base at V and 3 bases at J, with 12 bases between. The CDR3 is 16 residues long. Germline V gene sequence: CDR1 SEHNR, CDR2 FQNEAQ (reference sequence). CDR3 loop: CASSLVALGDTGELFF. The CDR3 DNA sequence: TGTGCCAGCAGCTTAGTGGCACTCGGGGACACCGGGGAGCTGTTTTTT.

The chain links TRBV6-4 to TRBJ2-7, with 13 bases identical to TRBD2. Germline assignment: CDR1 MRHNA and CDR2 SNTAGT. This CDR3 is built from 15 residues. The V segment lost 9 bases and the J segment 2 bases; nucleotides outside the gene matches: 7. CDR3 sequence (DNA): TGTGCCAGTCGGACTAGCGGGAGTGGTCCCTACGAGCAGTACTTC. It specifies CASRTSGSGPYEQYF.

Sample share makes this clonotype medium-sized (0.01 to 0.1%). This sequence joins TRBV28 and TRBJ1-5; D unresolved. V was clipped by 5 bases and J by 9 bases, with 11 bases between them. The CDR3 loop spans 12 amino acids. Germline CDR1 reads MDHEN; CDR2 reads SYDVKM. The CDR3 is CASSLPRGPQHF. In DNA, the CDR3 is TGTGCCAGCAGTCTACCCCGAGGGCCCCAGCATTTT.

This rearrangement joins TRBV20-1 to TRBJ2-4; D unresolved. The V gene lost 5 bases and the J gene lost 0 bases, with 8 bases spanning the gap. Germline V gene data show CDR1 as DFQATT and CDR2 as SNEGSKA (reference sequence). The CDR3 length is 13 residues. The CDR3 DNA sequence: TGCAGTGCTGGTGACTTAGCCAAAAACATTCAGTACTTC. Translating gives CSAGDLAKNIQYF.

This chain joins TRBV4-3 and TRBJ2-7; D is unclear. V was trimmed by 0 bases and J by 0 bases, leaving 9 bases between them. This CDR3 contains 15 residues. Germline assignment: CDR1 LGHNA and CDR2 YSLEER. This CDR3 reads CASSQEDRSSYEQYF. DNA of the CDR3: TGCGCCAGCAGCCAAGAAGACCGAAGCTCCTACGAGCAGTACTTC.

A few counts support this clonotype. The chain is built from TRBV6-1 and TRBJ1-5; perhaps TRBD1 as D (5 bases). The CDR3 is 16 residues long. The ends were cut back, 6 bases at V and 0 bases at J, with 15 bases in the middle. Germline V gives CDR1 MNHNS, CDR2 SASEGT. CDR3 in amino acids: CASSSPGGYSNQPQHF. The CDR3 nucleotides read TGTGCCAGCAGCTCGCCGGGGGGTTATAGCAATCAGCCCCAGCATTTT.

V gene TRBV7-8 combines with J gene TRBJ2-7, with D possibly being TRBD2 (5 bases). V shed 4 bases and J shed 2 bases, with 12 bases lying between them. This CDR3 comprises 14 residues. From germline, CDR1 is SGHVS and CDR2 FQNEAQ. CDR3 sequence (DNA): TGTGCCAGCAGCTCCCGGACTGCTACCTACGAGCAGTACTTC. Translation gives CASSSRTATYEQYF.

This clonotype was seen only a few times. The V gene is TRBV7-6, the J gene TRBJ2-6; D remains unclear. The V and J ends lost 5 bases and 4 bases respectively, with 18 bases between them. CDR1 and CDR2 from the germline V gene are SGHVS and FNYEAQ. CDR3 length: 17 residues. Written as DNA, the CDR3 is TGTGCCAGCAGCGTCGGAAGACTGACATCCGGGGCCAACGTCCTGACTTTC. Protein product: CASSVGRLTSGANVLTF.

The rearrangement uses TRBV20-1 and TRBJ2-7, with 8 bases matching TRBD1. V shed 3 bases, J shed 4 bases, and the junction held 11 bases outside the gene matches. Germline V gene data show CDR1 as DFQATT and CDR2 as SNEGSKA (reference sequence). The CDR3 is 15 residues long. For the CDR3, the DNA is TGCAGTGCTAGGGGGTCCGGGACAGGTCGATACGAGCAGTACTTC. Its translation: CSARGSGTGRYEQYF.

V is TRBV6-5 and J is TRBJ2-7; D may be TRBD1 or TRBD2 (5 bases each). The V end was cut by 4 bases, the J end by 12 bases, with 16 bases between. The CDR3 is 12 amino acids. CDR1 is MNHEY and CDR2 is SVGAGI in the germline V gene. In DNA form, the CDR3 reads TGTGCCAGCAGTTCTAGCCCCTCCAGGGCGTACTTC. Translated: CASSSSPSRAYF.

CDR3 amino acids: CASSLDLTTEKLFF. The CDR3 DNA is TGTGCCAGCAGCTTAGATCTGACAACTGAAAAACTGTTTTTT. The rearrangement uses TRBV11-2 and TRBJ1-4; D is uncertain. V was clipped by 0 bases and J by 7 bases, with 9 bases between them. Per germline, CDR1 SGHAT and CDR2 FQNNGV. The CDR3 covers 14 residues.

This chain joins TRBV6-2 or TRBV6-3 and TRBJ2-7, with TRBD2 matching over 8 bases. This CDR3 comprises 16 residues. CDR1 MNHEY and CDR2 SVGEGT come from the germline V gene. With V trimmed by 2 bases and J by 0 bases, 6 bases remained unmatched. Here the CDR3 DNA reads TGTGCCAGCAGTTACGCGGGAGGCGGGAGCTCCTACGAGCAGTACTTC. This translates into CASSYAGGGSSYEQYF.

This clonotype was detected only a few times. CDR3 residues: CASSSRALVYEQYF. CDR3 DNA sequence: TGTGCCAGCAGCTCAAGGGCTCTAGTCTACGAGCAGTACTTC. V and J are TRBV7-8 and TRBJ2-7, with no clear D. CDR1 is SGHVS and CDR2 is FQNEAQ in the germline V gene. The CDR3 totals 14 residues. Trimming shortened V by 4 bases and J by 3 bases, and 13 bases separated the two germline ends. The entire variable domain, with the rest obtained from reference TRBV7-8 and TRBJ2-7, is as follows: GAGVSQSPRYKVAKRGQDVALRCDPISGHVSLFWYQQALGQGPEFLTYFQNEAQLDKSGLPSDRFFAERPEGSVSTLKIQRTQQEDSAVYLCASSSRALVYEQYFGPGTRLTVT.

This clonotype occurred many times. The rearrangement links TRBV20-1 to TRBJ1-2; D is uncertain. This CDR3 spans 12 amino acids. Germline V gene data show CDR1 as DFQATT and CDR2 as SNEGSKA (reference sequence). Between the trimmed V and J ends, which lost 6 bases and 6 bases, there was a span of 14 bases. The CDR3 DNA reads TGCAGTGCCAACAAGGGTGTAGATGGCTACACCTTC. Translating it yields CSANKGVDGYTF.